This T cell receptor beta chain appears in the sequencing data of a study of blood T cells in healthy people across ages. CDR3 length equals 14 residues. The germline CDR1 and CDR2 sequences are DFQATT and SNEGSKA (reference sequence). Deletions cut 4 bases from V and 3 bases from J, with 13 bases between. This clonotype was found many times. Its antigen remains unknown. Study results and caveats: Estimated diversity that came from one million T cells was considered an underestimate. Age showed a roughly linear inverse relationship with TCR beta diversity per million T cells.

The study drew donors from healthy Caucasian individuals in Russia aged about 6 to 90. Primed by a sample-barcoded 5' primer and a J-beta primer mix, a second PCR proceeded for about 6 to 11 cycles. MiXCR, applied by TCRdb to the 5' RACE reads, yields one record per CDR3 protein. The sample comprises 500,000 to 700,000 distinct CDR3 sequences, roughly 30% of which are singletons, and more than 15% rests with the top ten. Sequences were obtained from blood. The rearrangement uses TRBV20-1 and TRBJ1-5, with a weak D call TRBD1 (6 bases). This TCR came from a woman aged 80 or older in good health. CDR3 sequence: CSAINRDFNQPQHF. CDR3 DNA: TGCAGTGCTATTAACAGGGACTTCAATCAGCCCCAGCATTTT.